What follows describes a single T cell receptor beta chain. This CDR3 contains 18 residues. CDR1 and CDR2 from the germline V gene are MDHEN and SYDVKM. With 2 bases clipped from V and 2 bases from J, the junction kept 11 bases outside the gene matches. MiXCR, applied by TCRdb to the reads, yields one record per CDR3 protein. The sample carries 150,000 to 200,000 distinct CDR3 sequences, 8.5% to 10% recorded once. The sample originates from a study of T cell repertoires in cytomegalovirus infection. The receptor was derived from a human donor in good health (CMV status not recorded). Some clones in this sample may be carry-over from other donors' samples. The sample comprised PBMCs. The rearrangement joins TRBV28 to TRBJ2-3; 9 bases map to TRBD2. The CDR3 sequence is CASSLTGLASGLTDTQYF. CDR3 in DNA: TGTGCCAGCAGTTTAACGGGACTAGCCAGCGGACTCACAGATACGCAGTATTTT.